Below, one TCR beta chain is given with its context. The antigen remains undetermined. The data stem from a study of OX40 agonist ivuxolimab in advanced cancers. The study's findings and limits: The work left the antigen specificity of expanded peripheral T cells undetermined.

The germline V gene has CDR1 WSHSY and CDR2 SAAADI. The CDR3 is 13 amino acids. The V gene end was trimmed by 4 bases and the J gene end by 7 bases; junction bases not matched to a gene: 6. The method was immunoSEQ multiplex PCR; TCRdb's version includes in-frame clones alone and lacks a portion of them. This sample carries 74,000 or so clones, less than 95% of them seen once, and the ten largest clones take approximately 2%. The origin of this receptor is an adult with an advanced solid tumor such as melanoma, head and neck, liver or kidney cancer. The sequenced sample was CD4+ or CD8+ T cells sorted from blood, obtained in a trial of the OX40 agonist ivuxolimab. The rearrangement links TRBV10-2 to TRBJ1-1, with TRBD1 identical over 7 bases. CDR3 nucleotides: TGCGCCAGCAGTGTAGGCAGGGGGTTTGAAGCTTTCTTT. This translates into CASSVGRGFEAFF.